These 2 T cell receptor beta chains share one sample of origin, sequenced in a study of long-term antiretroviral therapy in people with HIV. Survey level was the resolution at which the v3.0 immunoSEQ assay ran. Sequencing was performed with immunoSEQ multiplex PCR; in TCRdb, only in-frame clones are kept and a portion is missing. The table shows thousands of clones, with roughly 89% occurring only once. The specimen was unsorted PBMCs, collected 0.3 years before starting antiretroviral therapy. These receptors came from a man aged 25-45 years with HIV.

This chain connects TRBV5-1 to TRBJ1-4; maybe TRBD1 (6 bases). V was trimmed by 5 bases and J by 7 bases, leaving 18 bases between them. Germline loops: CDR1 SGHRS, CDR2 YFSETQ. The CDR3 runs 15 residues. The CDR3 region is CASRDDRTSGEKLFF. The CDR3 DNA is TGCGCCAGCAGGGATGACAGGACGTCGGGTGAAAAACTGTTTTTT.

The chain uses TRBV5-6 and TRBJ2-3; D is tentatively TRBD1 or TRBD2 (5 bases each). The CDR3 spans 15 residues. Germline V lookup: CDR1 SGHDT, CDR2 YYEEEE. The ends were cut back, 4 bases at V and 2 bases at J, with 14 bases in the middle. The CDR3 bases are TGTGCCAGCAGCCGGGACGGCGGGCCCACAGATACGCAGTATTTT. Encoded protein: CASSRDGGPTDTQYF. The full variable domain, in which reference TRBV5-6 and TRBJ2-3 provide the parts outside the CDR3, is DAGVTQSPTHLIKTRGQQVTLRCSPKSGHDTVSWYQQALGQGPQFIFQYYEEEERQRGNFPDRFSGHQFPNYSSELNVNALLLGDSALYLCASSRDGGPTDTQYFGPGTRLTVL.